A single sample gave rise to the 13 T cell receptor beta chains below, sequenced in a study of sequential checkpoint blockade in melanoma. Described treatment: randomized to nivolumab then ipilimumab (arm A) or the reverse (arm B). Repertoires were generated with immunoSEQ multiplex PCR, while TCRdb's copy carries only in-frame clones and drops some. The sample records some 31,000 clones, 75% to 90% being singletons. The sequences come from CD8+ T cells sorted from blood (inferred from file names), collected from a patient given nivolumab and ipilimumab in sequence. All receptors come from a human donor with melanoma.

V gene TRBV10-3 combines with J gene TRBJ2-4, with D possibly being TRBD2 (5 bases). V shed 9 bases and J shed 8 bases, with 14 bases lying between them. CDR1 ENHRY and CDR2 SYGVKD come from the germline V gene. The CDR3 spans 12 residues. CDR3 sequence: CAIAEAVDIQYF. As DNA, the CDR3 is TGTGCCATTGCGGAGGCCGTGGACATTCAGTACTTC.

The rearrangement uses TRBV27 and TRBJ2-7; D is ambiguous. V dropped 6 bases and J dropped 3 bases, with 6 bases sitting between them. The CDR3 covers 11 residues. CDR1 is MNHEY, CDR2 SMNVEV, per germline (reference sequence). CDR3 sequence reads: CASRTGYEQYF. The CDR3 nucleotides read TGTGCCAGCAGAACCGGCTACGAGCAGTACTTC.

The chain recombines TRBV11-2 with TRBJ2-5, with 8 bases lining up with TRBD1. The CDR3 runs 13 residues. The V gene's germline CDR1 is SGHAT and CDR2 FQNNGV. V lost 6 bases to trimming and J lost 7 bases; unmatched junction nucleotides: 7. The CDR3 DNA follows: TGTGCCAGCAGACGGACAGGGTACGGGACCCAGTACTTC. It codes for CASRRTGYGTQYF.

The chain uses TRBV7-9 and TRBJ2-5, with unresolved D. Germline V gene lookup returns CDR1 SEHNR and CDR2 FQNEAQ (reference sequence). The V end lost 0 bases, the J end lost 4 bases, and 6 bases lay between the germline ends. This CDR3 comprises 13 residues. CDR3 protein: CASSLALSETQYF. The CDR3 nucleotides are TGTGCCAGCAGCTTAGCGCTATCAGAGACCCAGTACTTC.

The chain combines TRBV6-5 with TRBJ2-5; 10 bases match TRBD1. This CDR3 is 15 amino acids long. V lost 0 bases, J lost 5 bases, and 3 bases stayed unmatched. In germline, CDR1 is MNHEY, CDR2 SVGAGI. CDR3 residues: CASSYSRQGAETQYF. As DNA, the CDR3 is TGTGCCAGCAGTTACTCCCGACAGGGGGCGGAGACCCAGTACTTC.

This chain links TRBV28 with TRBJ1-2; D is perhaps TRBD1 (5 bases). The germline gives CDR1 MDHEN, CDR2 SYDVKM. The CDR3 is 14 residues long. With 1 base removed from V and 6 bases from J, the gap between germline ends came to 12 bases. The CDR3 sequence: CASSLLSGIDGYTF. The CDR3 DNA reads TGTGCCAGCAGTTTATTGTCAGGGATAGATGGCTACACCTTC.

This chain joins TRBV4-3 and TRBJ2-7; D call uncertain. The V end lost 0 bases, the J end lost 0 bases, and 15 bases lay between the germline ends. Looked up from germline, CDR1 is LGHNA and CDR2 is YSLEER. This CDR3 has 17 amino acids. The CDR3 spells CASSQDWAATTSYEQYF. The CDR3, as DNA: TGCGCCAGCAGCCAAGATTGGGCAGCTACAACCTCCTACGAGCAGTACTTC.

This chain connects TRBV27 to TRBJ1-2; TRBD1 aligns across 9 bases. CDR1 is MNHEY, CDR2 SMNVEV, per germline (reference sequence). The CDR3 is made up of 16 amino acids. V lost 4 bases to trimming and J lost 5 bases; unmatched junction nucleotides: 11. The CDR3, as DNA: TGTGCCAGCAGTTCAAAACGGGACAGGGAAGGGTATGGCTACACCTTC. It yields the protein CASSSKRDREGYGYTF.

This clone was counted once. V is TRBV2 and J is TRBJ2-7; 9 nucleotides line up with TRBD2. The V segment lost 1 base and the J segment 3 bases; nucleotides outside the gene matches: 1. Germline-derived CDR1 and CDR2 are SNHLY and FYNNEI. This CDR3 has 14 residues. CDR3 sequence: CASSEERGDYEQYF. The DNA of the CDR3 is TGTGCCAGCAGTGAAGAGCGGGGGGACTACGAGCAGTACTTC.

This clone qualifies as medium-sized. V is TRBV2 and J is TRBJ2-3; TRBD2 matches 7 bases. This CDR3 comprises 13 residues. V shed 6 bases and J 11 bases; nucleotides not matched to a gene: 11. Germline lookup yields CDR1 SNHLY and CDR2 FYNNEI. CDR3 DNA: TGTGCCAGCAGACCCGGGACTAACTATAAGCAGTATTTT. Its protein product is CASRPGTNYKQYF.

The rearrangement links TRBV4-3 to TRBJ1-2; D gene uncertain. V was cut by 3 bases and J by 8 bases, with 16 bases left in between. The CDR3 runs to 14 residues. Germline V gene sequence: CDR1 LGHNA, CDR2 YSLEER. The DNA for the CDR3 is TGCGCCAGCAGCCACCTGGACCCAAGCGGGGGCTACACCTTC. It codes for CASSHLDPSGGYTF.

The chain has TRBV7-9 and TRBJ1-6, with a possible D match to TRBD1 (6 bases). CDR3 length equals 13 residues. Germline loops: CDR1 SEHNR, CDR2 FQNEAQ (reference sequence). Trimming left V 1 base short and J 17 bases short, with 15 bases between. The CDR3 bases are TGTGCCAGCAGCTTAGTAACGGGACAAGAAATCCACTTT. Translated, it gives CASSLVTGQEIHF. The full variable domain, completed using reference TRBV7-9 and TRBJ1-6, is DTGVSQNPRHKITKRGQNVTFRCDPISEHNRLYWYRQTLGQGPEFLTYFQNEAQLEKSRLLSDRFSAERPKGSFSTLEIQRTEQGDSAMYLCASSLVTGQEIHFGNGTRLTVT.

The CDR3 spells CASSQPGGNTIYF. The CDR3 DNA reads TGTGCCAGCAGCCAGCCGGGGGGAAACACCATATATTTT. V gene TRBV7-9 combines with J gene TRBJ1-3; no firm D call. Trimming left V 5 bases short and J 4 bases short, with 9 bases between. Germline-derived CDR1 and CDR2 are SEHNR and FQNEAQ (reference sequence). The CDR3 is made up of 13 amino acids.